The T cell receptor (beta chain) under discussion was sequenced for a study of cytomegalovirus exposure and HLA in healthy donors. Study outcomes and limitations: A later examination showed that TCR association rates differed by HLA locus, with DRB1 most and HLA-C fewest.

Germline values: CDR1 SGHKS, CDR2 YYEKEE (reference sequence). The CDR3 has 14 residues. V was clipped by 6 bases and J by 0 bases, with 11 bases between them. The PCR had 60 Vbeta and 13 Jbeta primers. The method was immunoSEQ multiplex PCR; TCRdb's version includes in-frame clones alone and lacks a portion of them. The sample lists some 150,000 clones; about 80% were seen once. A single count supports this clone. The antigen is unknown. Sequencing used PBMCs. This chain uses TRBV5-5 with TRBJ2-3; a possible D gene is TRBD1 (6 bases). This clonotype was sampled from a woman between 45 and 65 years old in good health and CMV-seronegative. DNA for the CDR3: TGTGCCAGCATCTGGGACACCAGCACAGATACGCAGTATTTT. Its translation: CASIWDTSTDTQYF.